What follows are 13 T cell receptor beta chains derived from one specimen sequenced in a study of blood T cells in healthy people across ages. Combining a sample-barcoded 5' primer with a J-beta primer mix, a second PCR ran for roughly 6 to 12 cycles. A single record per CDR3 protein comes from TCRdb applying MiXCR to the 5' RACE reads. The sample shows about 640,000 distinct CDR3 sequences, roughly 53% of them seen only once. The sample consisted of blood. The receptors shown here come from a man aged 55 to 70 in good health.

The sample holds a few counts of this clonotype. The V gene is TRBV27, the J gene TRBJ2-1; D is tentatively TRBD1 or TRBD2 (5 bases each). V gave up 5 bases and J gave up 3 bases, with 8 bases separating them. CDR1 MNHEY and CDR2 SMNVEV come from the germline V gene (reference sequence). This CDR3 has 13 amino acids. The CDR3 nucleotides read TGTGCCAGCAGTAGGGACCTCTACAATGAGCAGTTCTTC. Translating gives CASSRDLYNEQFF.

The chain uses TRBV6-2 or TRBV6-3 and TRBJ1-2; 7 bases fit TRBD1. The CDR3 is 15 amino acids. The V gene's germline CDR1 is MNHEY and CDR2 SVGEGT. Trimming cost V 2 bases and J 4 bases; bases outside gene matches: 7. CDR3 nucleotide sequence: TGTGCCAGCAGTTACGGTCCCGGGACAGCCTATGGCTACACCTTC. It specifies CASSYGPGTAYGYTF.

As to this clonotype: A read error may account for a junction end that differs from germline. The DNA of the CDR3 is TGTGCCAGCAGCTTTGGAACGGGGGCCTACAATGGGCAGTTCTTC. The encoded protein is CASSFGTGAYNGQFF. The rearrangement joins TRBV11-2 to TRBJ2-1, with D perhaps being TRBD1 or TRBD2 (6 bases each). The length of the CDR3 is 15 residues. CDR1 is SGHAT and CDR2 is FQNNGV in the germline V gene. The full variable domain, in which reference TRBV11-2 and TRBJ2-1 provide the parts outside the CDR3, is EAGVAQSPRYKIIEKRQSVAFWCNPISGHATLYWYQQILGQGPKLLIQFQNNGVVDDSQLPKDRFSAERLKGVDSTLKIQPAKLEDSAVYLCASSFGTGAYNGQFFGPGTRLTVL.

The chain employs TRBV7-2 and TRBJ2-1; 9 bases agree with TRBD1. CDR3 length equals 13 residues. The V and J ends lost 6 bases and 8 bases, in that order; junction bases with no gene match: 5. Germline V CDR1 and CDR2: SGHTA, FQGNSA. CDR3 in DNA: TGTGCCAGCAGGAGGACAGGGGAGGATGAGCAGTTCTTC. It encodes CASRRTGEDEQFF.

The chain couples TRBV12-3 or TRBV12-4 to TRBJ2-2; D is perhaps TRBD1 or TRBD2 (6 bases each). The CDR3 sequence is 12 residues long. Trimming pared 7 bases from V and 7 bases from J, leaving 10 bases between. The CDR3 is CASNKGGGELFF. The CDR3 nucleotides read TGTGCCAGCAATAAGGGGGGCGGGGAGCTGTTTTTT.

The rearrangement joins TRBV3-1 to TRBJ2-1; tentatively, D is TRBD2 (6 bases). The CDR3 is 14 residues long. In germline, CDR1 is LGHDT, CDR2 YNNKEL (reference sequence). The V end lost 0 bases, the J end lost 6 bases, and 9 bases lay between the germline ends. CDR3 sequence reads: CASSQDLRGNEQFF. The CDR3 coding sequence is TGTGCCAGCAGCCAAGATTTGCGGGGCAATGAGCAGTTCTTC.

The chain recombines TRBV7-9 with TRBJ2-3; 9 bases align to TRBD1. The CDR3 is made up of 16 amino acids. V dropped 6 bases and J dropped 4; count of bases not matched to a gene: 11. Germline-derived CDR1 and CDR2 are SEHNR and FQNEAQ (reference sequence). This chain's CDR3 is CASSSPGQGLPDTQYF. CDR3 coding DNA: TGTGCCAGCAGTTCTCCGGGACAGGGACTCCCAGATACGCAGTATTTT.

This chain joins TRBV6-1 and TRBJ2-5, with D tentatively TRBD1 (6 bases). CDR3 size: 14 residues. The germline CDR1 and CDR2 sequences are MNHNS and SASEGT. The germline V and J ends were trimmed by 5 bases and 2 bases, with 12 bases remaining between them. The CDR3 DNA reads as TGTGCCAGCAGTTGGGTGGGACAACAAGAGACCCAGTACTTC. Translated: CASSWVGQQETQYF.

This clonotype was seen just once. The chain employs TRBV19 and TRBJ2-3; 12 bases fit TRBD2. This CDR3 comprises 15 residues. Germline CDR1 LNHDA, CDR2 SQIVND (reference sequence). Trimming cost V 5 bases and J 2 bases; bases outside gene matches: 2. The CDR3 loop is CASSGLAGNTDTQYF. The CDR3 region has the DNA TGTGCCAGTAGTGGACTAGCGGGGAACACAGATACGCAGTATTTT.

The CDR3 sequence: CASSQNGLAGGRETQYF. The DNA of the CDR3 is TGTGCCAGCAGCCAGAACGGACTAGCGGGGGGGCGAGAGACCCAGTACTTC. V usage is TRBV3-1 and J usage is TRBJ2-5; 15 nucleotides match TRBD2. The CDR3 contains 17 residues. Germline-derived CDR1 and CDR2 are LGHDT and YNNKEL (reference sequence). V was pared by 3 bases and J by 4 bases, with 6 bases of the junction left unmatched.

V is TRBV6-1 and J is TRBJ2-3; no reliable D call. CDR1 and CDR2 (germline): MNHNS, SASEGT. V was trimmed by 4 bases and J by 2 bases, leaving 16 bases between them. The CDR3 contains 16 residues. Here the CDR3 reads CASSAIRALTTDTQYF. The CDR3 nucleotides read TGTGCCAGCAGTGCCATCCGGGCCCTGACCACAGATACGCAGTATTTT.

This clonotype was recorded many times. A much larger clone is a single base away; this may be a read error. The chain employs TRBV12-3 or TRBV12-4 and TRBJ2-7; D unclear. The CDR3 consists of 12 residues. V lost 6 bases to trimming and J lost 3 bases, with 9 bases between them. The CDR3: CASRPVGYEQYF. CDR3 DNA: TGTGCCAGCAGGCCGGTGGGCTACGAGCAGTACTTC.

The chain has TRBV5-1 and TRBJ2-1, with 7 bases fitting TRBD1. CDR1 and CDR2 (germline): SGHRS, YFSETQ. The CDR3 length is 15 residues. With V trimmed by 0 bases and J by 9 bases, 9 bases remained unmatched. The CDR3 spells CASSLESRAGGEQFF. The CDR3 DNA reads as TGCGCCAGCAGCTTGGAGAGCAGGGCAGGGGGTGAGCAGTTCTTC.